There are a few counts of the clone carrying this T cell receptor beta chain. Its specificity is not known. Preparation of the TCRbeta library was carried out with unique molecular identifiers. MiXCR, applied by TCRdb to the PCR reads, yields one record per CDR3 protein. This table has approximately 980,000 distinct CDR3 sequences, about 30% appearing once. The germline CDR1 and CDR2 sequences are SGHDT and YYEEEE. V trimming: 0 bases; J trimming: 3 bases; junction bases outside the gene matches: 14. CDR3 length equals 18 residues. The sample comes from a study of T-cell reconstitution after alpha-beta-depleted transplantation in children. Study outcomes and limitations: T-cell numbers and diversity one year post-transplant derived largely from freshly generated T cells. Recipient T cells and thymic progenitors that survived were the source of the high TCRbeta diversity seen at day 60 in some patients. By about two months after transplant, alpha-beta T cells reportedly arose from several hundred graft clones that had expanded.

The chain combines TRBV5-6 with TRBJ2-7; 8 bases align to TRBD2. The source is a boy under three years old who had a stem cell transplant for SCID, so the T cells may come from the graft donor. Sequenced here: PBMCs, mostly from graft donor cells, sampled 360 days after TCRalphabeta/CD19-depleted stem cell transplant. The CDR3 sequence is CASSLAQAGALRYYEQYF. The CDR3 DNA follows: TGTGCCAGCAGCTTGGCCCAAGCGGGGGCCCTCCGTTACTACGAGCAGTACTTC. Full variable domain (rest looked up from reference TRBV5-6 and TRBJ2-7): DAGVTQSPTHLIKTRGQQVTLRCSPKSGHDTVSWYQQALGQGPQFIFQYYEEEERQRGNFPDRFSGHQFPNYSSELNVNALLLGDSALYLCASSLAQAGALRYYEQYFGPGTRLTVT.